This T cell receptor (beta chain) appears in the sequencing data of a study of blood T cell repertoires in COVID-19. About the study: Researchers got acute and convalescent COVID-19 samples from the United States, Italy and Spain. PBMCs, B-cell-depleted T cells, or T cells were the source of the cDNA or gDNA that made up the material.

In the source study's methods: The assay estimated nucleated cells by amplifying reference gene primers. Clones were sequenced by immunoSEQ multiplex PCR, and TCRdb holds only the in-frame ones, with some missing. V and J calls plus clone size are reproduced from that table; the DNA served to infer D and trimming. The top ten hold 5.5% to 7% of the sample, which has tens of thousands of clones, around 83% seen once. Sequencing was done on a sample of peripheral blood. The source of this sequence is a human donor in a cohort sampled during active or convalescent COVID-19.

The CDR3 bases are TGCAGCGTCATACAGGGTTACAATCAGCCCCAGCATTTT. Protein sequence: CSVIQGYNQPQHF. The chain has TRBV29-1 and TRBJ1-5, with a weak D call TRBD1 (6 bases). Looked up from germline, CDR1 is SQVTM and CDR2 is ANQGSEA. The germline V and J ends were trimmed by 6 bases and 3 bases, with 12 bases remaining between them. The CDR3 is made up of 13 amino acids.